These 2 T cell receptor beta chains share one sample of origin, sequenced in a study of beta chain features in type 1 diabetes. Every bit of the isolated RNA underwent reverse transcription, so sequencing read expressed TCRB transcripts. TCRdb keeps only in-frame clones here, not all; method: immunoSEQ multiplex PCR. Of over 350,000 clones in the sample, approximately 16% are singletons; the top ten hold about 0.018%. Input material: naive CD4+ T cells from blood. The receptors stem from a woman aged 18-29 years in good health.

The chain joins TRBV7-2 to TRBJ2-3, with 7 positions matching TRBD2. CDR1 and CDR2 from the germline V gene are SGHTA and FQGNSA. The CDR3 spans 13 residues. J gave up 6 bases and V 6 bases, and 6 bases lay outside the gene matches. The DNA for the CDR3 is TGTGCCAGCAGGACCAATAGCGGGGATACGCAGTATTTT. It yields the protein CASRTNSGDTQYF.

The gene calls are TRBV9 and TRBJ1-2; 8 nucleotides match TRBD1. This CDR3 has 11 residues. Looked up from germline, CDR1 is SGDLS and CDR2 is YYNGEE. The V segment lost 3 bases and the J segment 10 bases; nucleotides outside the gene matches: 2. CDR3 nucleotide sequence: TGTGCCAGCAGCGCGACAGGGGTCTACACCTTC. Its protein product is CASSATGVYTF.